These 14 T cell receptor beta chains were sequenced from one sample in a study of T cell responses to AZD1222 COVID-19 vaccine. Sequencing was performed with immunoSEQ multiplex PCR; in TCRdb, only in-frame clones are kept and a portion is missing. The repertoire holds fewer than 200,000 clones, approximately 90% seen once, with 25% to 30% in the top ten. Sequenced here: peripheral blood, sampled 28 days after the second AZD1222 dose. The receptors derive from an adult who received the AZD1222 COVID-19 vaccine.

The sample holds a few counts of this clone. The V and J genes are TRBV9 and TRBJ2-7; TRBD1 aligns across 10 bases. CDR3 length equals 17 residues. Germline V CDR1 and CDR2: SGDLS, YYNGEE. Losses at the gene ends were 4 bases for V and 1 base for J; bases not matched to a gene: 11. The CDR3 DNA follows: TGTGCCAGCAGCTACCGACAGGGGGCGCATATTTCCTACGAGCAGTACTTC. Its protein is CASSYRQGAHISYEQYF. The variable domain in full, completed from reference TRBV9 and TRBJ2-7, reads DSGVTQTPKHLITATGQRVTLRCSPRSGDLSVYWYQQSLDQGLQFLIQYYNGEERAKGNILERFSAQQFPDLHSELNLSSLELGDSALYFCASSYRQGAHISYEQYFGPGTRLTVT.

The chain carries TRBV19 and TRBJ2-7; D possibly uses TRBD1 or TRBD2 (5 bases each). The CDR3 has 14 residues. V dropped 0 bases and J dropped 6 bases, with 12 bases sitting between them. The germline CDR1 and CDR2 sequences are LNHDA and SQIVND (reference sequence). CDR3 DNA sequence: TGTGCCAGTAGTATAGATCCCGGGGCCGGCGAGCAGTACTTC. Its protein product is CASSIDPGAGEQYF.

As for this clone: A read error may account for a junction end that differs from germline. The chain uses TRBV7-7 and TRBJ1-1; tentatively, D is TRBD1 (6 bases). Germline CDR1 is SSHAT and CDR2 is FNYEAQ (reference sequence). The length of the CDR3 is 15 residues. CDR3 protein: CASSPSPGANTEAFF. The DNA for the CDR3 is TGTGCTAGCAGCCCCTCCCCGGGGGCGAACACTGAAGCTTTCTTT.

The rearrangement links TRBV5-1 to TRBJ2-2; weak D call: TRBD2 (6 bases). Trimming pared 0 bases from V and 4 bases from J, leaving 10 bases between. There are 15 residues in the CDR3. The germline CDR1 and CDR2 sequences are SGHRS and YFSETQ. CDR3 region: CASSLGAGSTGELFF. The CDR3 DNA reads TGCGCCAGCAGCTTGGGTGCGGGGTCCACCGGGGAGCTGTTTTTT.

The chain has TRBV7-9 and TRBJ2-5; D is unresolved. The germline V gene encodes CDR1 SEHNR and CDR2 FQNEAQ (reference sequence). With 8 bases removed from V and 1 base from J, the gap between germline ends came to 5 bases. The CDR3 is made up of 11 amino acids. CDR3 DNA: TGTGCCAGCCGCTCCCAAGAGACCCAGTACTTC. Translation: CASRSQETQYF.

This chain links TRBV20-1 with TRBJ1-1; D is unclear. Trimming stripped 3 bases from V and 8 bases from J, with 13 bases between. Looked up from germline, CDR1 is DFQATT and CDR2 is SNEGSKA (reference sequence). CDR3 length: 12 amino acids. CDR3 sequence reads: CSASMVVREAFF. DNA of the CDR3: TGCAGTGCTAGTATGGTCGTTCGGGAAGCTTTCTTT.

This chain uses TRBV6-2 or TRBV6-3 with TRBJ2-3; no clear D gene. Trimming stripped 0 bases from V and 0 bases from J, with 13 bases between. Germline CDR1 MNHEY, CDR2 SVGEGT. The CDR3 runs to 17 residues. The CDR3 bases are TGTGCCAGCAGTTACTCTTTCCGGGCCCCTAGCACAGATACGCAGTATTTT. Amino acids: CASSYSFRAPSTDTQYF.

The chain links TRBV9 to TRBJ2-7; 12 nucleotides align to TRBD1. The germline gives CDR1 SGDLS, CDR2 YYNGEE. V lost 1 base to trimming and J lost 6 bases; unmatched junction nucleotides: 5. The CDR3 sequence is 15 residues long. CDR3 DNA sequence: TGTGCCAGCAGCGTACAGGGACAGGGGGCGGCCGAGCAGTACTTC. Translation gives CASSVQGQGAAEQYF.

The J gene is TRBJ1-5, the V gene TRBV27; a possible D gene is TRBD1 (6 bases). Deletions cut 6 bases from V and 0 bases from J, with 9 bases between. Germline V gives CDR1 MNHEY, CDR2 SMNVEV (reference sequence). The CDR3 has 14 residues. The CDR3 nucleotides are TGTGCCAGCAGGGCAGGGGATAGCAATCAGCCCCAGCATTTT. This codes for CASRAGDSNQPQHF.

The CDR3: CASSILPAAPRTYTF. The CDR3 bases are TGTGCCAGTAGTATACTTCCGGCGGCCCCGCGGACCTACACCTTC. The chain links TRBV19 to TRBJ1-2; D is unclear. This CDR3 spans 15 amino acids. Trimming took 2 bases from V and 10 from J, leaving 20 bases between them. Germline CDR1 is LNHDA and CDR2 is SQIVND (reference sequence).

This chain uses TRBV18 with TRBJ2-7, with 11 bases lining up with TRBD2. V lost 3 bases to trimming and J lost 6 bases; unmatched junction nucleotides: 19. The germline V gene has CDR1 KGHSH and CDR2 LQKENI. There are 19 residues in the CDR3. Written as DNA, the CDR3 is TGTGCCAGCTCACCGCGGGGAATCGGGACTAGCGGATACCCCTCCGAGCAGTACTTC. Translating gives CASSPRGIGTSGYPSEQYF.

In nucleotides, the CDR3 is TGTGCCACGGCGGCGGGGAACTATGGCTACACCTTC. Protein product: CATAAGNYGYTF. The chain couples TRBV10-3 to TRBJ1-2; D unclear. The CDR3 extends over 12 amino acids. The V end was cut by 10 bases, the J end by 2 bases, with 11 bases between. Germline assignment: CDR1 ENHRY and CDR2 SYGVKD.

The chain combines TRBV28 with TRBJ1-2; unclear D gene. Germline CDR1 MDHEN, CDR2 SYDVKM. The V gene lost 7 bases and the J gene lost 3 bases, with 12 bases spanning the gap. CDR3 size: 13 residues. The CDR3 loop is CASKEDVDYGYTF. CDR3 in DNA: TGTGCCAGCAAGGAGGACGTAGACTATGGCTACACCTTC.

The V call is TRBV30, the J call TRBJ1-1, with no clear D. Germline loops: CDR1 GTSNPN, CDR2 SVGIG (reference sequence). This CDR3 has 14 amino acids. V lost 2 bases and J 5 bases, leaving 15 bases between the germline ends. CDR3 region: CAWSKSLYRTEAFF. CDR3 in DNA: TGTGCCTGGAGTAAGTCCCTATATCGGACTGAAGCTTTCTTT.